This entry is about one T cell receptor (beta chain). In the original analysis: Counts of nucleated cells, estimated from reference gene primer amplification, were obtained. Clones were sequenced by immunoSEQ multiplex PCR, and TCRdb holds only the in-frame ones, with some missing. V and J calls and clone size are those listed in that table; D and trimming were worked out from the DNA. The sample gives 250,000 to 300,000 clones, roughly 88% of which show up once; about 2.3% is in the top ten. This specimen belongs to a study of blood T cell repertoires in COVID-19. Study at large: Samples of COVID-19 (acute and convalescent) were obtained from the United States, Italy and Spain.

Recruits, aged about 18 to 100 years, lived in under 25 US areas. Which cohort a participant joined came from the clinical history participants gave. Germline CDR1 and CDR2: MNHEY and SVGAGI. There are 14 residues in the CDR3. V gave up 5 bases and J gave up 8 bases; unmatched junction bases: 11. The rearrangement joins TRBV6-5 to TRBJ1-2; 7 positions match TRBD1. The clonotype was recovered from a woman aged 35 to 49 with acute COVID-19. The sequenced sample consisted of PBMCs or T cells enriched from blood (not recorded which). The CDR3 DNA follows: TGTGCCAGCAGTCCATTCAGGGGGGCTTTAGGCTACACCTTC. It translates to CASSPFRGALGYTF.